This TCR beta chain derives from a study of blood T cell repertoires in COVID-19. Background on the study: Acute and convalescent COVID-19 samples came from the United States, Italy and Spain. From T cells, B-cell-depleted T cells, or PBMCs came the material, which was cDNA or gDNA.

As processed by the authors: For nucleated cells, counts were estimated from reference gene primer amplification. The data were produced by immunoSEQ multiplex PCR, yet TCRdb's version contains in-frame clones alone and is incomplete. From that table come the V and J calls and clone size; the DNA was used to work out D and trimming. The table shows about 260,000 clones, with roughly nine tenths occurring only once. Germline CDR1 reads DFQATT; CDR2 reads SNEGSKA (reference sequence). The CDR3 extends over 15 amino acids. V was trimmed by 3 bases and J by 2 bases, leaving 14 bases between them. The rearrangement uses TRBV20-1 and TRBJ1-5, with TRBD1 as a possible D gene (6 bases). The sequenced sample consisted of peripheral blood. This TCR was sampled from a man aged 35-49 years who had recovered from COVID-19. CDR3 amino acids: CSASPARGGNQPQHF. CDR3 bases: TGCAGTGCTAGTCCGGCCAGGGGAGGCAATCAGCCCCAGCATTTT.